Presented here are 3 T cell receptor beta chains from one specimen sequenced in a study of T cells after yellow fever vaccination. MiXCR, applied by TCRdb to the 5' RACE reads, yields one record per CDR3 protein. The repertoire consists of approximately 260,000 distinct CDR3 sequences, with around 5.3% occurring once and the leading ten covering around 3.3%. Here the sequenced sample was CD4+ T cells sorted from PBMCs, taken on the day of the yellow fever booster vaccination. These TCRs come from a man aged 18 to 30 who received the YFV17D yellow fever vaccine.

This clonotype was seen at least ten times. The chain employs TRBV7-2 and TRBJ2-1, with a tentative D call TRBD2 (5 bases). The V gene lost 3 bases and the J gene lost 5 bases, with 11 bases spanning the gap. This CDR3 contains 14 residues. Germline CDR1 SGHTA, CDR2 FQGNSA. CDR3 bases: TGTGCCAGCAGCTTTTACTCCGGGAACAATGAGCAGTTCTTC. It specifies CASSFYSGNNEQFF.

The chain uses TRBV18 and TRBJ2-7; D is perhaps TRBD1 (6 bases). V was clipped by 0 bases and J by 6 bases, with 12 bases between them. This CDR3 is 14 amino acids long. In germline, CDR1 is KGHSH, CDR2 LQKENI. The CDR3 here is CASSPPGQGVEQYF. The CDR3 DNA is TGTGCCAGCTCACCACCGGGACAAGGGGTCGAGCAGTACTTC.

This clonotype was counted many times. The CDR3 protein is CASSSPGQPNTGELFF. The CDR3 bases are TGTGCCAGCAGCAGTCCGGGACAGCCAAACACCGGGGAGCTGTTTTTT. The chain recombines TRBV7-9 with TRBJ2-2; 7 bases match TRBD1. Trimming cost V 5 bases and J 2 bases; bases outside gene matches: 8. The CDR3 has 16 amino acids. Germline V lookup: CDR1 SEHNR, CDR2 FQNEAQ (reference sequence).